A single sample gave rise to the 27 T cell receptor beta chains below, sequenced in a study of radiation and T cells in renal cell carcinoma. Assay: immunoSEQ multiplex PCR; the TCRdb copy retains only in-frame clones and omits some. The data hold about 150,000 clones, with about nine tenths observed a single time. The sample's time point: baseline pretreatment blood. The treatment denotes: 15 Gy SBRT to primary tumor, nephrectomy 4 weeks later. The specimen was blood, collected from a patient whose treatment included radiotherapy and nephrectomy. Receptors were obtained from a woman aged 70-85 years with renal cell carcinoma.

The gene calls are TRBV28 and TRBJ2-7; perhaps TRBD1 as D (5 bases). Trimming took off 1 base at V and 6 bases at J, with 7 bases between the two ends. CDR1 MDHEN and CDR2 SYDVKM come from the germline V gene. This CDR3 region has 12 residues. CDR3 in amino acids: CASSLYRGEQYF. The CDR3 DNA reads TGTGCCAGCAGTTTATATAGGGGCGAGCAGTACTTC.

The chain couples TRBV10-3 to TRBJ2-2, with D perhaps matching TRBD2 (5 bases). The V end lost 5 bases, the J end lost 5 bases, and 6 bases lay between the germline ends. Germline CDR1 is ENHRY and CDR2 is SYGVKD. The CDR3 is 12 residues long. The CDR3 nucleotides read TGTGCCATCAGTAGAGGGACCGGGGAGCTGTTTTTT. Its translation is CAISRGTGELFF.

The chain links TRBV11-3 to TRBJ1-1; TRBD1 agrees at 9 bases. CDR1 is SGHNT, CDR2 YENEEA, per germline. This CDR3 contains 15 residues. The J segment lost 4 bases and the V segment lost 5 bases, leaving 8 bases of the junction unmatched. The CDR3 here is CASSQGQGIGTEAFF. The CDR3 coding sequence is TGTGCCAGCAGCCAAGGACAGGGGATAGGCACTGAAGCTTTCTTT.

This clone was observed a few times. The CDR3 DNA sequence: TGTGCCAGTGGGGTGAAGGGGAATCAGCCCCAGCATTTT. This codes for CASGVKGNQPQHF. The rearrangement joins TRBV19 to TRBJ1-5, with a tentative D call TRBD1 (5 bases). Germline CDR1 and CDR2: LNHDA and SQIVND (reference sequence). Trimming took 8 bases from V and 4 from J, leaving 12 bases between them. The CDR3 spans 13 residues. The whole variable domain, remainder taken from reference TRBV19 and TRBJ1-5, is DGGITQSPKYLFRKEGQNVTLSCEQNLNHDAMYWYRQDPGQGLRLIYYSQIVNDFQKGDIAEGYSVSREKKESFPLTVTSAQKNPTAFYLCASGVKGNQPQHFGDGTRLSIL.

The V and J genes are TRBV5-1 and TRBJ2-5, with D unresolved. The CDR3 runs to 15 residues. Per germline, CDR1 SGHRS and CDR2 YFSETQ. Between the trimmed V and J ends, which lost 0 bases and 0 bases, there was a span of 9 bases. CDR3 loop: CASSLARLYQETQYF. The CDR3 region has the DNA TGCGCCAGCAGCTTGGCCCGGCTGTACCAAGAGACCCAGTACTTC.

The chain combines TRBV25-1 with TRBJ2-3, with 7 bases aligning to TRBD2. The germline gives CDR1 MGHDK, CDR2 SYGVNS. V gave up 6 bases and J gave up 1 base; unmatched junction bases: 7. This CDR3 has 15 residues. The CDR3 coding sequence is TGTGCCAGCAGCCCCGTAGCGGGTCGCACAGATACGCAGTATTTT. Residues: CASSPVAGRTDTQYF. Full variable domain (remainder filled in from reference TRBV25-1 and TRBJ2-3): EADIYQTPRYLVIGTGKKITLECSQTMGHDKMYWYQQDPGMELHLIHYSYGVNSTEKGDLSSESTVSRIRTEHFPLTLESARPSHTSQYLCASSPVAGRTDTQYFGPGTRLTVL.

V usage is TRBV29-1 and J usage is TRBJ2-7; unclear D gene. Trimming shortened V by 6 bases and J by 0 bases, and 12 bases separated the two germline ends. This CDR3 has 13 residues. CDR1 and CDR2 from the germline V gene are SQVTM and ANQGSEA. In DNA form, the CDR3 reads TGCAGCGTGCGTTATCGTCCCTCCTACGAGCAGTACTTC. Protein: CSVRYRPSYEQYF.

This clone was counted once. The chain joins TRBV6-5 to TRBJ1-1, with D unresolved. Germline CDR1 and CDR2: MNHEY and SVGAGI. CDR3 length: 16 amino acids. V lost 1 base and J 1 base, leaving 13 bases between the germline ends. Written as DNA, the CDR3 is TGTGCCAGCAGTTACTTTGAGATGTTCCGGAACACTGAAGCTTTCTTT. Translated, it gives CASSYFEMFRNTEAFF.

The V and J genes are TRBV7-2 and TRBJ1-1, with D perhaps TRBD1 (5 bases). V was shortened by 5 bases and J by 4 bases, with 8 bases between the two germline ends. Germline V gene sequence: CDR1 SGHTA, CDR2 FQGNSA. The CDR3 runs to 12 residues. CDR3 DNA sequence: TGTGCCAGCAGCAGGGACGGCACTGAAGCTTTCTTT. As protein: CASSRDGTEAFF. The entire variable domain, with the rest obtained from reference TRBV7-2 and TRBJ1-1, is as follows: GAGVSQSPSNKVTEKGKDVELRCDPISGHTALYWYRQSLGQGLEFLIYFQGNSAPDKSGLPSDRFSAERTGGSVSTLTIQRTQQEDSAVYLCASSRDGTEAFFGQGTRLTVV.

This chain links TRBV4-3 with TRBJ2-5; tentatively, D is TRBD1 (6 bases). The CDR3 length is 15 residues. Trimming took off 1 base at V and 5 bases at J, with 14 bases between the two ends. Germline-derived CDR1 and CDR2 are LGHNA and YSLEER. CDR3 loop: CASSQGAGVGETQYF. CDR3 nucleotides: TGCGCCAGCAGCCAAGGGGCAGGGGTGGGTGAGACCCAGTACTTC.

The J gene is TRBJ2-7, the V gene TRBV7-2; 7 bases map to TRBD2. The V gene's germline CDR1 is SGHTA and CDR2 FQGNSA. The CDR3 runs to 14 residues. V shed 2 bases and J 1 base; nucleotides not matched to a gene: 2. The CDR3 is CASSLPGGSYEQYF. The CDR3, as DNA: TGTGCCAGCAGCTTACCCGGGGGGTCCTACGAGCAGTACTTC.

The V call is TRBV5-6, the J call TRBJ1-3; the D gene is possibly TRBD1 (6 bases). This CDR3 is 16 amino acids long. Trimming took 0 bases from V and 2 from J, leaving 12 bases between them. CDR1 SGHDT and CDR2 YYEEEE come from the germline V gene. The DNA for the CDR3 is TGTGCCAGCAGCTTGGGAACAGGGAGGGCTGGAAACACCATATATTTT. This gives the protein CASSLGTGRAGNTIYF. Drawing the rest from reference TRBV5-6 and TRBJ1-3, the complete variable domain is DAGVTQSPTHLIKTRGQQVTLRCSPKSGHDTVSWYQQALGQGPQFIFQYYEEEERQRGNFPDRFSGHQFPNYSSELNVNALLLGDSALYLCASSLGTGRAGNTIYFGEGSWLTVV.

V and J are TRBV6-6 and TRBJ1-4, with TRBD1 as a possible D gene (6 bases). The V gene's germline CDR1 is MNHNY and CDR2 SVGAGI (reference sequence). Between the trimmed V and J ends, which lost 6 bases and 2 bases, there was a span of 10 bases. CDR3 size: 14 residues. The CDR3 spells CASSPTGTNEKLFF. The CDR3 region has the DNA TGTGCCAGCAGCCCAACAGGGACTAATGAAAAACTGTTTTTT.

V is TRBV9 and J is TRBJ1-1, with D uncertain. CDR1 and CDR2 (germline): SGDLS, YYNGEE. This CDR3 region has 15 residues. Deletions cut 3 bases from V and 4 bases from J, with 16 bases between. CDR3 in amino acids: CASSAQDPGRTEAFF. In nucleotides, the CDR3 is TGTGCCAGCAGCGCCCAAGACCCGGGCCGCACTGAAGCTTTCTTT.

The chain joins TRBV15 to TRBJ1-1, with 9 bases identical to TRBD1. With 0 bases clipped from V and 6 bases from J, the junction kept 14 bases outside the gene matches. The length of the CDR3 is 18 residues. Germline values: CDR1 LNHNV, CDR2 YYDKDF (reference sequence). CDR3 protein: CATSRDGGQGKRGSEAFF. The CDR3 DNA reads as TGTGCCACCAGCAGAGATGGTGGACAGGGGAAACGCGGGTCTGAAGCTTTCTTT. The entire variable domain, with the rest obtained from reference TRBV15 and TRBJ1-1, is as follows: DAMVIQNPRYQVTQFGKPVTLSCSQTLNHNVMYWYQQKSSQAPKLLFHYYDKDFNNEADTPDNFQSRRPNTSFCFLDIRSPGLGDTAMYLCATSRDGGQGKRGSEAFFGQGTRLTVV.

The rearrangement uses TRBV4-3 and TRBJ1-1, with D possibly being TRBD1 (5 bases). With 3 bases removed from V and 3 bases from J, the gap between germline ends came to 14 bases. The CDR3 contains 15 residues. In germline, CDR1 is LGHNA, CDR2 YSLEER. For the CDR3, the DNA is TGCGCCAGCAGCCATGCCTACAGGCGAGACACTGAAGCTTTCTTT. It specifies CASSHAYRRDTEAFF.

This sequence joins TRBV5-4 and TRBJ2-7; the match to TRBD2 covers 9 bases. The ends lost 4 bases at V and 1 base at J; junction bases unmatched: 6. Germline CDR1 and CDR2: SGHNT and YYREEE (reference sequence). The CDR3 is made up of 15 amino acids. The CDR3 nucleotides read TGTGCCAGCAGCCAACAGGGACTAGCATCCTACGAGCAGTACTTC. Its protein is CASSQQGLASYEQYF. The full variable domain, rest sourced from reference TRBV5-4 and TRBJ2-7, is ETGVTQSPTHLIKTRGQQVTLRCSSQSGHNTVSWYQQALGQGPQFIFQYYREEENGRGNFPPRFSGLQFPNYSSELNVNALELDDSALYLCASSQQGLASYEQYFGPGTRLTVT.

Written as DNA, the CDR3 is TGTGCCAGCAGTATGACAGGGAATCAGCCCCAGCATTTT. This sequence encodes CASSMTGNQPQHF. The rearrangement uses TRBV6-5 and TRBJ1-5; 7 nucleotides agree with TRBD1. V lost 5 bases, J lost 4 bases, and 2 bases stayed unmatched. The CDR3 runs 13 residues. The germline CDR1 and CDR2 sequences are MNHEY and SVGAGI.

The sample holds one count of this clone. V gene TRBV18 combines with J gene TRBJ1-1; a weak D match, TRBD1 (5 bases). Germline V gene data show CDR1 as KGHSH and CDR2 as LQKENI. The CDR3 is 18 amino acids. V lost 3 bases and J lost 1, with 21 bases in between. The CDR3 bases are TGTGCCAGCTCACCTCCACGGACCCCTGGGGGTTCGAACACTGAAGCTTTCTTT. It codes for CASSPPRTPGGSNTEAFF.

The rearrangement joins TRBV7-2 to TRBJ2-5, with D perhaps given as TRBD1 or TRBD2 (5 bases each). Germline loops: CDR1 SGHTA, CDR2 FQGNSA. This CDR3 comprises 15 residues. Trimming removed 5 bases from V and 5 bases from J, with 18 bases in between. CDR3 sequence (DNA): TGTGCCAGCAGCCCCCGGGACCTCCACAGGGAGACCCAGTACTTC. Its translation: CASSPRDLHRETQYF.

V is TRBV5-1 and J is TRBJ1-1, with D perhaps matching TRBD1 (6 bases). The CDR3 totals 14 residues. Germline V lookup: CDR1 SGHRS, CDR2 YFSETQ. V was trimmed by 1 base and J by 5 bases, leaving 12 bases between them. This CDR3 is CASSLLQGGTEAFF. The CDR3 DNA follows: TGCGCCAGCAGCTTGTTACAGGGTGGGACTGAAGCTTTCTTT.

CDR3 residues: CASSTTGGNTIYF. DNA for the CDR3: TGTGCCAGTAGTACGACAGGCGGAAACACCATATATTTT. V is TRBV19 and J is TRBJ1-3; possibly TRBD1 for D (6 bases). The CDR3 has 13 residues. Deletions cut 4 bases from V and 4 bases from J, with 8 bases between. The V gene's germline CDR1 is LNHDA and CDR2 SQIVND (reference sequence).

The chain recombines TRBV9 with TRBJ1-2; 9 bases line up with TRBD1. After removal of 0 bases from V and 8 bases from J, the junction contained 8 bases not matched to a gene. Germline lookup yields CDR1 SGDLS and CDR2 YYNGEE. This CDR3 is 15 amino acids long. CDR3: CASSVDGTGFGGYTF. CDR3 sequence (DNA): TGTGCCAGCAGCGTAGACGGGACAGGGTTTGGGGGCTACACCTTC.

The V gene is TRBV9, the J gene TRBJ1-6; 9 bases are shared with TRBD1. This CDR3 is built from 14 residues. The junction had 5 bases not matched to a gene; V was cut back by 4 bases and J by 9 bases. CDR1 and CDR2 from the germline V gene are SGDLS and YYNGEE. CDR3 in DNA: TGTGCCAGCAGCCCCGGGACAGGGTTTTCACCCCTCCACTTT. Translating it yields CASSPGTGFSPLHF.

In DNA, the CDR3 is TGTGCCAGCAGAGTAGGGGTTACTGAAGCTTTCTTT. Translated: CASRVGVTEAFF. The chain joins TRBV28 to TRBJ1-1; D perhaps matches TRBD1 (5 bases). The CDR3 covers 12 residues. CDR1 MDHEN and CDR2 SYDVKM come from the germline V gene. The germline V and J ends were trimmed by 6 bases and 5 bases, with 10 bases remaining between them.

The CDR3 protein is CASSDPSVETQYF. In nucleotides, the CDR3 is TGTGCCAGCAGCGACCCCTCCGTAGAGACCCAGTACTTC. The J gene is TRBJ2-5, the V gene TRBV7-9; D remains unclear. From germline, CDR1 is SEHNR and CDR2 FQNEAQ (reference sequence). The CDR3 extends over 13 amino acids. Trimming shortened V by 5 bases and J by 4 bases, and 11 bases separated the two germline ends.

This chain links TRBV6-6 with TRBJ1-6; a weak D match, TRBD1 (6 bases). CDR3 length: 16 amino acids. With 0 bases removed from V and 10 bases from J, the gap between germline ends came to 16 bases. CDR1 is MNHNY, CDR2 SVGAGI, per germline (reference sequence). The CDR3 is CASSYSSQGTQSPLHF. The CDR3 DNA follows: TGTGCCAGCAGTTACTCGAGTCAGGGGACCCAATCACCCCTCCACTTT.